A selection of T cell receptor beta chains follows, all from one sample in a study of T cell responses to AZD1222 COVID-19 vaccine. Sequencing was performed with immunoSEQ multiplex PCR; in TCRdb, only in-frame clones are kept and a portion is missing. The sample records about 140,000 clones, roughly 92% being singletons. The starting material was peripheral blood, obtained on day 0 of AZD1222 vaccination. The receptors were sampled from an adult in good health. Both conserved end residues are part of each CDR3. Fields, in order: J gene, V gene, D gene, clone size, CDR3 protein, CDR3 DNA. A D gene is named only where the DNA matches it firmly. A row's size may be missing; if present it is once, few, many or a size class.

j_call: TRBJ1-2; v_call: TRBV2; d_call: NA; clone_size: NA; cdr3_aa: CASRLGRDDYGYTF; cdr3_nt: TGTGCCAGCAGACTCGGCAGGGACGACTATGGCTACACCTTC
j_call: TRBJ1-2; v_call: TRBV7-9; d_call: NA; clone_size: NA; cdr3_aa: CASSSPDGGLYGYTF; cdr3_nt: TGTGCCAGCAGCTCCCCCGACGGAGGGTTATATGGCTACACCTTC
j_call: TRBJ1-4; v_call: TRBV20-1; d_call: NA; clone_size: NA; cdr3_aa: CSAPNEKLFF; cdr3_nt: TGCAGTGCTCCAAATGAAAAACTGTTTTTT
j_call: TRBJ2-1; v_call: TRBV9; d_call: TRBD2; clone_size: NA; cdr3_aa: CASSVGASGSEQFF; cdr3_nt: TGTGCCAGCAGCGTAGGAGCCAGCGGGAGTGAGCAGTTCTTC
j_call: TRBJ2-7; v_call: TRBV7-9; d_call: NA; clone_size: NA; cdr3_aa: CASTVRGVYEQYF; cdr3_nt: TGTGCCAGCACCGTTCGCGGGGTCTACGAGCAGTACTTC
j_call: TRBJ2-7; v_call: TRBV7-2; d_call: TRBD2; clone_size: NA; cdr3_aa: CASSLGPSGRVNSYEQYF; cdr3_nt: TGTGCCAGCAGCTTAGGACCTAGCGGGAGGGTAAACTCCTACGAGCAGTACTTC
j_call: TRBJ1-6; v_call: TRBV7-9; d_call: NA; clone_size: once; cdr3_aa: CASSRVQENSPLHF; cdr3_nt: TGTGCCAGCAGTAGGGTTCAGGAGAATTCACCCCTCCACTTT
j_call: TRBJ1-6; v_call: TRBV12-5; d_call: TRBD1; clone_size: NA; cdr3_aa: CASGLFRGQWALHF; cdr3_nt: TGTGCTAGTGGTTTGTTCCGGGGACAGTGGGCCCTCCACTTT
j_call: TRBJ1-4; v_call: TRBV28; d_call: NA; clone_size: NA; cdr3_aa: CASSLGGREKLFF; cdr3_nt: TGTGCCAGCAGTTTAGGGGGACGGGAAAAACTGTTTTTT
j_call: TRBJ2-6; v_call: TRBV12-3/TRBV12-4; d_call: NA; clone_size: NA; cdr3_aa: CASTIGANVLTF; cdr3_nt: TGTGCCAGCACTATTGGGGCCAACGTCCTGACTTTC
j_call: TRBJ1-5; v_call: TRBV28; d_call: NA; clone_size: NA; cdr3_aa: CASLHRKSWQDHQPQHF; cdr3_nt: TGTGCCAGTTTACATCGGAAGTCTTGGCAGGACCATCAGCCCCAGCATTTT
j_call: TRBJ2-1; v_call: TRBV7-2; d_call: NA; clone_size: NA; cdr3_aa: CASSLIRDEQFF; cdr3_nt: TGTGCCAGCAGCTTGATTAGGGATGAGCAGTTCTTC
j_call: TRBJ2-1; v_call: TRBV12-3/TRBV12-4; d_call: NA; clone_size: once; cdr3_aa: CASTAYNEQFF; cdr3_nt: TGTGCCAGCACCGCGTACAATGAGCAGTTCTTC
j_call: TRBJ2-1; v_call: TRBV4-1; d_call: TRBD1; clone_size: NA; cdr3_aa: CASSQGQGVGNEQFF; cdr3_nt: TGCGCCAGCAGCCAAGGACAGGGGGTTGGGAATGAGCAGTTCTTC
j_call: TRBJ1-5; v_call: TRBV21-1; d_call: NA; clone_size: NA; cdr3_aa: CASSKGHQPQHF; cdr3_nt: TGTGCCAGCAGCAAGGGACATCAGCCCCAGCATTTT
j_call: TRBJ2-1; v_call: TRBV5-1; d_call: NA; clone_size: NA; cdr3_aa: CASSLVGGPDNEQFF; cdr3_nt: TGCGCCAGCAGCTTGGTCGGGGGTCCGGACAATGAGCAGTTCTTC
j_call: TRBJ1-2; v_call: TRBV27; d_call: TRBD1; clone_size: NA; cdr3_aa: CASSFPLGTVPRYGYTF; cdr3_nt: TGTGCCAGCAGTTTCCCCCTCGGGACAGTTCCCCGCTATGGCTACACCTTC
j_call: TRBJ1-2; v_call: TRBV7-2; d_call: TRBD1; clone_size: NA; cdr3_aa: CASSFWDSTSYGYTF; cdr3_nt: TGTGCCAGCAGCTTCTGGGACAGCACCTCCTATGGCTACACCTTC
j_call: TRBJ1-1; v_call: TRBV12-3/TRBV12-4; d_call: TRBD1; clone_size: NA; cdr3_aa: CASSLSQGVAFF; cdr3_nt: TGTGCCAGCAGTTTAAGTCAGGGGGTAGCTTTCTTT
j_call: TRBJ1-3; v_call: TRBV4-1; d_call: NA; clone_size: NA; cdr3_aa: CASSQVNSYSGNTIYF; cdr3_nt: TGCGCCAGCAGCCAAGTTAACAGCTACTCTGGAAACACCATATATTTT